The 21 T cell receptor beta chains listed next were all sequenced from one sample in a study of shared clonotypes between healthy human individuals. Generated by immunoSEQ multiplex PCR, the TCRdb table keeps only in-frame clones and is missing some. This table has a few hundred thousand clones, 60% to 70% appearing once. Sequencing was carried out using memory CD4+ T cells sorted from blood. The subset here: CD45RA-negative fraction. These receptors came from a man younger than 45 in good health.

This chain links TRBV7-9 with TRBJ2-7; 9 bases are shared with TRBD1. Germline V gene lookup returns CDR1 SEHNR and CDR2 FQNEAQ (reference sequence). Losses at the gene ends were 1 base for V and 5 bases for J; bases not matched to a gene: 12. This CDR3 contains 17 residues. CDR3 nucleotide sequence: TGTGCCAGCAGCTTAGAGCTTTCTGGGACAGGGAGCCACGAGCAGTACTTC. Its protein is CASSLELSGTGSHEQYF.

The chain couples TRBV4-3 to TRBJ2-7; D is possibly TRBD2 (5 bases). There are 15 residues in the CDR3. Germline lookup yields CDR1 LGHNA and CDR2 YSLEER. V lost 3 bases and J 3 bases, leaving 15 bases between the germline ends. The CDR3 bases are TGCGCCAGCAGCCAGTCACTGTCGGGAAACTACGAGCAGTACTTC. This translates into CASSQSLSGNYEQYF.

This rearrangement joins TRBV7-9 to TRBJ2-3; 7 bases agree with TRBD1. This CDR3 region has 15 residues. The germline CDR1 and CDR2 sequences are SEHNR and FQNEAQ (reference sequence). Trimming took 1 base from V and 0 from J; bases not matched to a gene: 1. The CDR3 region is CASSLGGQSTDTQYF. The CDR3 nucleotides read TGTGCCAGCAGCTTAGGGGGACAGAGCACAGATACGCAGTATTTT.

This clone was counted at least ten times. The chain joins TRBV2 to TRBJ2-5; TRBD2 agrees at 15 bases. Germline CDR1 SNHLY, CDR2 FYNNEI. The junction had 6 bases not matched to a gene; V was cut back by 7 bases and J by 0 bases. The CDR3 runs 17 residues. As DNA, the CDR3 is TGTGCCAGCACCATGGGACTAGCGGGAGGCAACCAAGAGACCCAGTACTTC. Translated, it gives CASTMGLAGGNQETQYF.

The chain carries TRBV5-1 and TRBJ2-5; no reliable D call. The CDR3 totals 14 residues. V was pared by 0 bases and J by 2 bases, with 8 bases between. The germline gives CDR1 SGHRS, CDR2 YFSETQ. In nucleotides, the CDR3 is TGCGCCAGCAGCTTGGTGCCCGGGCAAGAGACCCAGTACTTC. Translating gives CASSLVPGQETQYF.

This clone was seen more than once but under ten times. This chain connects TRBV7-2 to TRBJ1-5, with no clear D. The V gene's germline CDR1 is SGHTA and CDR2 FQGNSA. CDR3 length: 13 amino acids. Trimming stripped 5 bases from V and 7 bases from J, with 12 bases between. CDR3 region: CASSLSGIQPQHF. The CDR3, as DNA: TGTGCCAGCAGCCTCAGCGGGATCCAGCCCCAGCATTTT.

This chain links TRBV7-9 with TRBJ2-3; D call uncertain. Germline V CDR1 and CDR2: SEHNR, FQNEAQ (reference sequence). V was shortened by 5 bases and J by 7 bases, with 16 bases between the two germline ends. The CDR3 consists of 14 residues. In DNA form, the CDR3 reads TGTGCCAGCAGCCCAAGGAATGGGGTTCATACGCAGTATTTT. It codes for CASSPRNGVHTQYF. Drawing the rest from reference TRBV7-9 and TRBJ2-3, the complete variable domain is DTGVSQNPRHKITKRGQNVTFRCDPISEHNRLYWYRQTLGQGPEFLTYFQNEAQLEKSRLLSDRFSAERPKGSFSTLEIQRTEQGDSAMYLCASSPRNGVHTQYFGPGTRLTVL.

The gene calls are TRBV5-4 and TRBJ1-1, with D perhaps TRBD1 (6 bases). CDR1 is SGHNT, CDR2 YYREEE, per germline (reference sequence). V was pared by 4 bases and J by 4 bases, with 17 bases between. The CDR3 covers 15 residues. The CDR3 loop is CASSQSRGYVTEAFF. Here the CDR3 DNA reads TGTGCCAGCAGCCAGTCCAGGGGATATGTCACTGAAGCTTTCTTT.

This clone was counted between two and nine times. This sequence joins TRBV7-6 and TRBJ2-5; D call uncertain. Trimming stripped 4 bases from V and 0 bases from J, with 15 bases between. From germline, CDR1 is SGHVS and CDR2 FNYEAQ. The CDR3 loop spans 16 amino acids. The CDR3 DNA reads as TGTGCCAGCAGCTCTTTCAACAGAAAGTACCAAGAGACCCAGTACTTC. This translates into CASSSFNRKYQETQYF.

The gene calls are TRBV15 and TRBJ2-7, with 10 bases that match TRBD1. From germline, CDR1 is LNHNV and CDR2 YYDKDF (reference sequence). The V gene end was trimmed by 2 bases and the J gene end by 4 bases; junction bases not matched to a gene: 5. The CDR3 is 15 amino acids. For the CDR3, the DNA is TGTGCCACCAGCAGAACGGACAGGGGGAATTACGAGCAGTACTTC. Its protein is CATSRTDRGNYEQYF.

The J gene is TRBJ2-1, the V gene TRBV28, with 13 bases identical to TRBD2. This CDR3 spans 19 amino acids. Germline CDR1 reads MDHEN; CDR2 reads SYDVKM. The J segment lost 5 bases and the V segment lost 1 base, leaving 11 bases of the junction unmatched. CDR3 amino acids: CASSLSRGLAGILNNEQFF. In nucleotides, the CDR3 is TGTGCCAGCAGTTTATCCCGGGGACTAGCGGGGATACTCAACAATGAGCAGTTCTTC.

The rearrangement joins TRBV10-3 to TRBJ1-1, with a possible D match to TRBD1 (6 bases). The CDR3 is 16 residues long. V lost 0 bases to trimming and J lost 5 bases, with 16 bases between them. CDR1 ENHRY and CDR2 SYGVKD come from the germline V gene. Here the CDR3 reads CAISESQGGGRTEAFF. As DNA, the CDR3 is TGTGCCATCAGTGAGTCACAGGGAGGAGGGAGGACTGAAGCTTTCTTT.

The CDR3 nucleotides are TGCGCCAGCAGCCACAGGGACAGCTCTGGGGCCAACGTCCTGACTTTC. Protein product: CASSHRDSSGANVLTF. The genes are TRBV5-1 and TRBJ2-6; the match to TRBD1 covers 7 bases. Germline assignment: CDR1 SGHRS and CDR2 YFSETQ. The CDR3 consists of 16 residues. J lost 0 bases, V lost 4 bases, and 4 bases had no gene match.

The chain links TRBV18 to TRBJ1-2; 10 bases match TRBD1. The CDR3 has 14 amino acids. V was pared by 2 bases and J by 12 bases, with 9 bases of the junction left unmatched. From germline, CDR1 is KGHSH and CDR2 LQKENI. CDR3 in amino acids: CASSPGTGAQGDTF. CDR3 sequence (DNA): TGTGCCAGCTCACCAGGGACAGGGGCACAGGGCGACACCTTC.

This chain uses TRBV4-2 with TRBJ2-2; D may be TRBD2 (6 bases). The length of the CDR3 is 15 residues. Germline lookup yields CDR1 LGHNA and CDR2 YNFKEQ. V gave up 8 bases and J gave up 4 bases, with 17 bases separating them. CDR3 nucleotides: TGTGCCAGCCGGAGGGACTCACTCCTCACCGGGGAGCTGTTTTTT. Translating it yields CASRRDSLLTGELFF.

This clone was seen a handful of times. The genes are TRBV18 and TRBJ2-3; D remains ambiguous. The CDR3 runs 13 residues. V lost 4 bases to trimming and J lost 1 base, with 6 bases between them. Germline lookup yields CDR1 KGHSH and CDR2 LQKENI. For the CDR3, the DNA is TGTGCCAGCTCACGGGAACGCACAGATACGCAGTATTTT. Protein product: CASSRERTDTQYF.

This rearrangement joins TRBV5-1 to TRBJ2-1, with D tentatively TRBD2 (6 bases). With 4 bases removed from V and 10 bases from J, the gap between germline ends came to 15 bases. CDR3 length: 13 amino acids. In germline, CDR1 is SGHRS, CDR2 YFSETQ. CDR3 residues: CASSPMSGGEQFF. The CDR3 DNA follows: TGCGCCAGCAGCCCCATGAGTGGGGGGGAGCAGTTCTTC. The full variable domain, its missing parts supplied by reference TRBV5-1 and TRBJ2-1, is KAGVTQTPRYLIKTRGQQVTLSCSPISGHRSVSWYQQTPGQGLQFLFEYFSETQRNKGNFPGRFSGRQFSNSRSEMNVSTLELGDSALYLCASSPMSGGEQFFGPGTRLTVL.

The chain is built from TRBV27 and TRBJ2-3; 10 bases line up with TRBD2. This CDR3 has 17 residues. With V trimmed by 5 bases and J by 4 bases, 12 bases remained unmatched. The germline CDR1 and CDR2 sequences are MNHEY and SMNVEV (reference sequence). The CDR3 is CASSPASGSLVADTQYF. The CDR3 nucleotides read TGTGCCAGCAGTCCCGCTAGCGGGAGCCTAGTGGCAGATACGCAGTATTTT.

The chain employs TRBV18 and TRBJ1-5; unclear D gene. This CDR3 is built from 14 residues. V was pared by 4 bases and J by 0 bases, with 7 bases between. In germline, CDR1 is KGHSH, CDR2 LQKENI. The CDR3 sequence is CASSLSGSNQPQHF. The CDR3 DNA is TGTGCCAGCTCACTTTCAGGTAGCAATCAGCCCCAGCATTTT.

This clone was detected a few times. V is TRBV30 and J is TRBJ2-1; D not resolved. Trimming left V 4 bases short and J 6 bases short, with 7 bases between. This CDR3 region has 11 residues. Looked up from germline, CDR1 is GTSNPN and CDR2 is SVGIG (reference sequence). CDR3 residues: CAWIRVNEQFF. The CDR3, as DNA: TGTGCCTGGATTCGGGTCAATGAGCAGTTCTTC. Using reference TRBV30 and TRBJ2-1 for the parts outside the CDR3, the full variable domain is SQTIHQWPATLVQPVGSPLSLECTVEGTSNPNLYWYRQAAGRGLQLLFYSVGIGQISSEVPQNLSASRPQDRQFILSSKKLLLSDSGFYLCAWIRVNEQFFGPGTRLTVL.

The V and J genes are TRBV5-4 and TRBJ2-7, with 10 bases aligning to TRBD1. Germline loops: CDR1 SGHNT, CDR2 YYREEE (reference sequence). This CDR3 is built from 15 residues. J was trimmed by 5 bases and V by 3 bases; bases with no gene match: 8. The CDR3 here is CASSSPTGGRDEQYF. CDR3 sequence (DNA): TGTGCCAGCAGCTCGCCGACAGGGGGCCGGGACGAGCAGTACTTC. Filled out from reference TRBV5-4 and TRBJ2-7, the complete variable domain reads ETGVTQSPTHLIKTRGQQVTLRCSSQSGHNTVSWYQQALGQGPQFIFQYYREEENGRGNFPPRFSGLQFPNYSSELNVNALELDDSALYLCASSSPTGGRDEQYFGPGTRLTVT.